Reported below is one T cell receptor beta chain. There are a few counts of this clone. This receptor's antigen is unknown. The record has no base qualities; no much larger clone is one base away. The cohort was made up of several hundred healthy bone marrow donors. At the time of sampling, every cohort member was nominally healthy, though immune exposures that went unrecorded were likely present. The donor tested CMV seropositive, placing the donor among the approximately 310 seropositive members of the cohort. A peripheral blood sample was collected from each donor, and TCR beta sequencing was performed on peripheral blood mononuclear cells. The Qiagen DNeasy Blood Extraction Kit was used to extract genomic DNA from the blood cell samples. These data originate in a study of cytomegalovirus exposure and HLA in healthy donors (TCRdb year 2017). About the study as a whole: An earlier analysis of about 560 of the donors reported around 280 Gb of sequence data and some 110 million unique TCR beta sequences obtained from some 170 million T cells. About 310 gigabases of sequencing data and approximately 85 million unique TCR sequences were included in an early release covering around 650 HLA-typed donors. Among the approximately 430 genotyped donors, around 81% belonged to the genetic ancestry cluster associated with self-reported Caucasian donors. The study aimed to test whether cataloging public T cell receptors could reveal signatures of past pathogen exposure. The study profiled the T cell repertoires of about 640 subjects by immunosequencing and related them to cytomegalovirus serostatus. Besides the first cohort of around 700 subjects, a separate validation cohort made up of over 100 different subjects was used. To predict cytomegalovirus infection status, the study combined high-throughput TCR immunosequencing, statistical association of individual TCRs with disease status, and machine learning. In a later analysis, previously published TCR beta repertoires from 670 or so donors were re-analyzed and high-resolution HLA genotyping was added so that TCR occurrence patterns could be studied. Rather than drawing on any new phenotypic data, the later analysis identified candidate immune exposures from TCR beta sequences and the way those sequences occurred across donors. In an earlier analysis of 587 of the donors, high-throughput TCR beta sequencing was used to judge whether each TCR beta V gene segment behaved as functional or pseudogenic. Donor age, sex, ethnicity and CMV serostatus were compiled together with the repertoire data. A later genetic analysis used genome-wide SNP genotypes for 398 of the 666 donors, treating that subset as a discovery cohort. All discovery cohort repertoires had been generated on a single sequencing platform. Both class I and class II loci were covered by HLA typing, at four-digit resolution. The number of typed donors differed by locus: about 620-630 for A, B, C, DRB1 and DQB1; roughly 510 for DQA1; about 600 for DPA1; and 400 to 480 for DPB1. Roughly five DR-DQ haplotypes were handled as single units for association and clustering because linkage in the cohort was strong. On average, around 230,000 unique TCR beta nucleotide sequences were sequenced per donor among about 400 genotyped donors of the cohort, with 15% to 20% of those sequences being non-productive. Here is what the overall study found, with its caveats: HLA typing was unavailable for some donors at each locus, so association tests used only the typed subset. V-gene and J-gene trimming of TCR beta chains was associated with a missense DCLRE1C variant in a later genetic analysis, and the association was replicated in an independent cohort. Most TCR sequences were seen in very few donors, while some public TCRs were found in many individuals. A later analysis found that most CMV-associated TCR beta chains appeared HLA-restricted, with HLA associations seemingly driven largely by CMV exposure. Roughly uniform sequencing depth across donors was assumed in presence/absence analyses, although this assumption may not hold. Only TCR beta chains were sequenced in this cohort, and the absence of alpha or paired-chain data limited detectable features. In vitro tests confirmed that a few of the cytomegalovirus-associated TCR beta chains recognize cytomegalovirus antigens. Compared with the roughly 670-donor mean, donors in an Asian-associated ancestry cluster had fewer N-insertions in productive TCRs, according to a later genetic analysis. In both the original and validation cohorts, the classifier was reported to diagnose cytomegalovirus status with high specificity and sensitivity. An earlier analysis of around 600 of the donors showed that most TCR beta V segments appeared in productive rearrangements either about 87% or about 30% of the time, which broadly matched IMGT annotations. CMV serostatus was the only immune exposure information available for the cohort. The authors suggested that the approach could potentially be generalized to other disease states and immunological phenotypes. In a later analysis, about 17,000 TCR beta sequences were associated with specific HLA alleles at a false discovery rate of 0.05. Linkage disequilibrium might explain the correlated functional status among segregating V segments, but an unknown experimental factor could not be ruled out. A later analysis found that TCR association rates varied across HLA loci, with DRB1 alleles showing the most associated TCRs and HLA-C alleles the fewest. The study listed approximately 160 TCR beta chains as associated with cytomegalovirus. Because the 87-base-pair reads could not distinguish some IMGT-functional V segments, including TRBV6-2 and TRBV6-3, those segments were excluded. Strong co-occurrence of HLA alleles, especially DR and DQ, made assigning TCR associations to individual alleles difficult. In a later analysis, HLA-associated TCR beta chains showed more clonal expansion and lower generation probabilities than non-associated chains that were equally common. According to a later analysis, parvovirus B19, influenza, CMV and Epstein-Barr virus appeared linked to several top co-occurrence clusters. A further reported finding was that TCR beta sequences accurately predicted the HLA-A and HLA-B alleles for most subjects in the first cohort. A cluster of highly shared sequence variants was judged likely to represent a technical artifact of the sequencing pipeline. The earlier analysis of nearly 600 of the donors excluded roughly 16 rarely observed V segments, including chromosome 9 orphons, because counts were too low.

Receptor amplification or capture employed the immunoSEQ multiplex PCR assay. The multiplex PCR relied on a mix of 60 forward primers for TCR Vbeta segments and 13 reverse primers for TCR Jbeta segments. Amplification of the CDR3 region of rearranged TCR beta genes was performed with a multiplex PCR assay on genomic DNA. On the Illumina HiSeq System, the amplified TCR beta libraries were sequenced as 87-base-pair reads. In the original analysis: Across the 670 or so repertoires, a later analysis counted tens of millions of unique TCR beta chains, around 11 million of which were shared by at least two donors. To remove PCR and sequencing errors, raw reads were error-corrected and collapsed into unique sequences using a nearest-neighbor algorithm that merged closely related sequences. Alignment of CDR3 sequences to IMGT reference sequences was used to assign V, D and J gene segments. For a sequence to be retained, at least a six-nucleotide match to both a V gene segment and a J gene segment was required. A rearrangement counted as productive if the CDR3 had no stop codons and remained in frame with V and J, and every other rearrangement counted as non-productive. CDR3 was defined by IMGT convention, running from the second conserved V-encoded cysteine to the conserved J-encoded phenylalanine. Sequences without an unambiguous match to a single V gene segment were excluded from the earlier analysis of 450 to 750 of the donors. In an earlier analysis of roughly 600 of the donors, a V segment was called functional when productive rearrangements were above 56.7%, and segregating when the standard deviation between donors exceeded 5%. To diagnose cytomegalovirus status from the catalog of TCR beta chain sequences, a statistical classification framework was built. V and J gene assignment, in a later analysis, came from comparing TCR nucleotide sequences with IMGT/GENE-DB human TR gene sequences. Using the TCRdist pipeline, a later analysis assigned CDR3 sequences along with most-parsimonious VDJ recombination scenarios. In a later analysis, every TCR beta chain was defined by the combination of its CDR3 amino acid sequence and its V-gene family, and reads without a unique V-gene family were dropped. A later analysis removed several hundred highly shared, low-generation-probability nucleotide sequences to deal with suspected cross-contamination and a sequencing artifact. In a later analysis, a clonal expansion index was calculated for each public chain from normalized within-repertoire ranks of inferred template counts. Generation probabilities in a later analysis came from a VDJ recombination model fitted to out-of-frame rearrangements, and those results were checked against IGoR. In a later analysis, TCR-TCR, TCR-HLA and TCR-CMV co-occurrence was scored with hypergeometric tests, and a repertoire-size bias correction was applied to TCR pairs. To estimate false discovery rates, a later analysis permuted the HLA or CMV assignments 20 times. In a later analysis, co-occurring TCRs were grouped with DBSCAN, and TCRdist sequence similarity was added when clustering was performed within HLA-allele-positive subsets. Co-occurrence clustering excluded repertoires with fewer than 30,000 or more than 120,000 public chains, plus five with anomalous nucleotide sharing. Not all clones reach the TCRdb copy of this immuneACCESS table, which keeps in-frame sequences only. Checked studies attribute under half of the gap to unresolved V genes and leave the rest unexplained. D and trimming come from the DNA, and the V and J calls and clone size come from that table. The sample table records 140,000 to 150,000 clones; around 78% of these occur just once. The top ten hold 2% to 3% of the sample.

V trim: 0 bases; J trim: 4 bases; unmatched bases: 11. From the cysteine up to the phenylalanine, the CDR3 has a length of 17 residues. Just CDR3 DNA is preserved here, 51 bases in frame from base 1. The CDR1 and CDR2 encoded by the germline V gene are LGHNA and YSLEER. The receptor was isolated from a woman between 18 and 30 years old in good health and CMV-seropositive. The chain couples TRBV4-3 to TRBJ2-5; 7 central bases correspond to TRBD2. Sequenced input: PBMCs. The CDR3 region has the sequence CASSQEHRGEVGETQYF. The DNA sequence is TGCGCCAGCAGCCAAGAGCATCGGGGGGAGGTCGGAGAGACCCAGTACTTC.